This TCR beta chain came from a study of vaccination and CD4 T cells after COVID-19. Across the study: Overlapping spike pools from SARS-CoV-2 and HCoV-NL63, HCoV-OC43 and HCoV-229E served as culture stimuli.

Cultured CD4+ T cell DNA was sequenced using the Oncomine TCR Beta short-read assay. Someone extracted genomic DNA from cultured CD4+ T cells. In TCRdb, the PCR reads were re-called with MiXCR into one record per CDR3 protein. The sample holds more than 10,000 distinct CDR3 sequences; roughly half are singletons and the top ten take about 7.7%. Treatment indicated: approximately 11-day PBMC culture with coronavirus spike peptide pools or control peptides (ViraFEST assay). Peptide pool stimulation in ViraFEST expanded antigen-specific T cells, whose TCRs were then sequenced. Trimming removed 9 bases from V and 0 bases from J; junction bases left unmatched: 8. The CDR3 is 15 amino acids. CDR1 is LNHDA, CDR2 SQIVND, per germline (reference sequence). By its share, this clonotype is medium-sized. What it binds is not known.

The V call is TRBV19, the J call TRBJ1-5; 7 bases line up with TRBD1. This TCR came from a human donor who had recovered from COVID-19. Sequenced sample: CD4+ T cells from blood, cultured in vitro. The chain's CDR3 is CASRGTAYSNQPQHF. The CDR3 coding sequence is TGTGCCAGCAGAGGGACAGCCTATAGCAATCAGCCCCAGCATTTT.